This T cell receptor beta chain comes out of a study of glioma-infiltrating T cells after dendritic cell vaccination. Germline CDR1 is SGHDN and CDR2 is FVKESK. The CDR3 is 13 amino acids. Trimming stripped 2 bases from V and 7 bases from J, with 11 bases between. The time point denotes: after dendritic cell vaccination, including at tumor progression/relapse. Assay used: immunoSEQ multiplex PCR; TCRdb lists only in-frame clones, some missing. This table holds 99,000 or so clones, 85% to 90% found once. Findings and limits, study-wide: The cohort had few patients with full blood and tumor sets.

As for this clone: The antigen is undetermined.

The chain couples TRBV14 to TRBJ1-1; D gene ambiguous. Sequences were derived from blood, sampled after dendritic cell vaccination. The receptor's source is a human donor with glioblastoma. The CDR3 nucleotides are TGTGCCAGCAGCCAACTCTCGGAGGATGAAGCTTTCTTT. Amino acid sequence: CASSQLSEDEAFF.